A selection of T cell receptor beta chains follows, all from one sample in a study of blood T cell repertoires in COVID-19. Some clones are missing from TCRdb's copy, which holds only in-frame ones; the method was immunoSEQ multiplex PCR. The sample includes around 250,000 clones, about 80% of them seen just once. Sequencing was done on a sample of peripheral blood. These receptors came from a man aged 45 to 65 with active or convalescent COVID-19. Both conserved end residues are part of each CDR3. The D gene is left open where the match is weak. Size is omitted from some rows. Given values are once, few, many or a class for expanded clones.

v_gene	j_gene	abundance	d_gene	CDR3aa	CDR3nt
TRBV24-1	TRBJ2-3	.	TRBD2	CATSDQGLAVPDTQYF	TGTGCCACCAGTGACCAGGGACTAGCAGTCCCAGATACGCAGTATTTT
TRBV14	TRBJ1-1	few	TRBD1	CASSLRGQGLEAFF	TGTGCCAGCAGCCTTCGCGGACAGGGCTTGGAAGCTTTCTTT
TRBV19	TRBJ2-1	.	.	CATLSKSEQFF	TGTGCCACCTTATCTAAGAGTGAGCAGTTCTTC
TRBV5-6	TRBJ1-2	.	TRBD1	CASSLRTGPNTF	TGTGCCAGCAGCTTACGGACAGGGCCCAACACCTTC
TRBV30	TRBJ1-3	few	.	CAWMAQGHTIYF	TGTGCCTGGATGGCCCAGGGTCACACCATATATTTT
TRBV5-1	TRBJ1-3	once	.	CASSLDTAAQNTIYF	TGCGCCAGCAGCTTGGATACAGCGGCACAAAACACCATATATTTT
TRBV4-2	TRBJ2-1	.	TRBD1	CASSQDLRGPNNEQFF	TGTGCCAGCAGCCAAGATCTGAGGGGGCCCAACAATGAGCAGTTCTTC
TRBV12-3/TRBV12-4	TRBJ2-3	few	.	CASSHGEADTQYF	TGTGCCAGCAGCCATGGAGAGGCAGATACGCAGTATTTT
TRBV19	TRBJ1-2	.	.	CATLKGTQGGYTF	TGTGCCACGTTGAAGGGGACCCAGGGGGGCTACACCTTC
TRBV3-1/TRBV3-2	TRBJ2-1	.	.	CASSQGGWESNEQFF	TGTGCCAGCAGCCAAGGGGGTTGGGAGTCCAATGAGCAGTTCTTC
TRBV21-1	TRBJ1-1	.	.	CASSRRTGKENTEAFF	TGTGCCAGCAGCAGGCGGACAGGGAAGGAAAACACTGAAGCTTTCTTT
TRBV14	TRBJ1-2	.	.	CASSQGIGTDGYTF	TGTGCCAGCAGCCAAGGGATTGGGACTGACGGCTACACCTTC
TRBV15	TRBJ1-6	.	.	CATSRGGGIYSPLHF	TGTGCCACCAGCAGGGGAGGTGGCATATATTCACCCCTCCACTTT
TRBV19	TRBJ1-6	.	TRBD1	CASSTAGTGINSPLHF	TGTGCCAGTAGTACGGCCGGGACAGGGATCAATTCACCCCTCCACTTT
TRBV6-2/TRBV6-3	TRBJ2-1	.	.	CASSYLLDGEQFF	TGTGCCAGCAGTTACCTACTAGACGGTGAGCAGTTCTTC
TRBV21-1	TRBJ1-2	.	.	CASSKGGGQGHLGNYGYTF	TGTGCCAGCAGCAAAGGGGGGGGACAGGGCCATTTGGGCAACTATGGCTACACCTTC
TRBV30	TRBJ2-5	.	TRBD2	CAWCVDGGGSKETQYF	TGTGCCTGGTGTGTAGACGGCGGGGGGTCGAAAGAGACCCAGTACTTC
TRBV30	TRBJ1-1	.	TRBD1	CACDRAGRTEAFF	TGTGCCTGTGACAGGGCGGGGAGGACTGAAGCTTTCTTT
TRBV2	TRBJ2-1	.	.	CASMGGAGEQFF	TGTGCCAGCATGGGCGGGGCCGGTGAGCAGTTCTTC
TRBV6-5	TRBJ1-4	.	.	CASSSPTRAGEKLFF	TGTGCCAGCAGTTCCCCGACAAGGGCAGGGGAAAAACTGTTTTTT
TRBV19	TRBJ2-5	.	TRBD2	CASSIDLAGGQETQYF	TGTGCCAGTAGTATAGATCTAGCGGGGGGTCAAGAGACCCAGTACTTC
TRBV10-2	TRBJ2-1	.	TRBD2	CASSPAGAYNEQFF	TGCGCCAGCAGCCCAGCGGGGGCCTACAATGAGCAGTTCTTC
TRBV6-5	TRBJ2-3	.	TRBD2	CASMSGVVNTQYF	TGTGCCAGCATGAGCGGGGTCGTGAATACGCAGTATTTT
TRBV10-3	TRBJ2-1	once	TRBD2	CAISDPRGYNEQFF	TGTGCCATCAGTGACCCGCGGGGGTACAATGAGCAGTTCTTC
TRBV10-1	TRBJ2-2	.	.	CASGQNTGELFF	TGCGCCAGCGGACAGAACACCGGGGAGCTGTTTTTT
TRBV28	TRBJ2-3	.	.	CASSFSQAWVPDTQYF	TGTGCCAGCAGTTTTTCCCAGGCCTGGGTCCCAGATACGCAGTATTTT
TRBV15	TRBJ2-3	.	.	CATSNRGGGTDTQYF	TGTGCCACCAGCAACCGCGGCGGTGGGACAGATACGCAGTATTTT
TRBV7-9	TRBJ2-7	.	.	CASSPGQRFYEQYF	TGTGCCAGCAGCCCTGGACAGAGATTCTACGAGCAGTACTTC
TRBV18	TRBJ2-7	once	TRBD1	CASSPWTGGYEQYF	TGTGCCAGCTCACCGTGGACAGGGGGCTACGAGCAGTACTTC
TRBV29-1	TRBJ1-2	few	TRBD1	CSVETGGEALYGYTF	TGCAGCGTTGAGACAGGGGGCGAGGCTCTATATGGCTACACCTTC
TRBV6-5	TRBJ1-2	.	TRBD1	CASTDRGYGYTF	TGTGCCAGCACGGACAGGGGCTATGGCTACACCTTC
TRBV11-3	TRBJ2-7	.	TRBD2	CASSQASGGTYEQYF	TGTGCCAGCAGTCAAGCCAGCGGGGGGACCTACGAGCAGTACTTC
TRBV5-4	TRBJ2-4	.	.	CASSLEAVRSF	TGTGCCAGCAGCTTGGAGGCGGTCCGAAGCTTC
TRBV19	TRBJ2-5	.	TRBD1	CASSNRGQETQYF	TGTGCCAGTAGCAACAGGGGGCAAGAGACCCAGTACTTC
TRBV5-1	TRBJ2-7	few	TRBD2	CASTSGGYEQYF	TGCGCCAGCACGTCGGGGGGGTACGAGCAGTACTTC
TRBV3-1/TRBV3-2	TRBJ2-7	.	.	CASSQESDSYEQYF	TGTGCCAGCAGCCAAGAGAGCGACTCCTACGAGCAGTACTTC
TRBV15	TRBJ2-3	.	.	CATSRVNTEDTQYF	TGTGCCACCAGCAGAGTTAATACTGAGGATACGCAGTATTTT
TRBV28	TRBJ1-2	.	.	CASHRAANYGYTF	TGTGCCAGCCACAGGGCCGCAAACTATGGCTACACCTTC
TRBV18	TRBJ2-1	few	.	CASSNRDSYNEQFF	TGTGCCAGCTCAAACCGGGACTCCTACAATGAGCAGTTCTTC
TRBV21-1	TRBJ2-5	.	.	CASSKGQGLKETQYF	TGTGCCAGCAGCAAAGGTCAGGGACTCAAAGAGACCCAGTACTTC
TRBV5-1	TRBJ2-1	.	TRBD2	CASSLGGGGESYNEQFF	TGCGCCAGCAGCTTGGGAGGTGGGGGGGAATCCTACAATGAGCAGTTCTTC
TRBV11-1	TRBJ2-5	.	.	CASSLDRNQETQYF	TGTGCCAGCAGCCTAGACAGAAACCAAGAGACCCAGTACTTC
TRBV28	TRBJ2-1	.	TRBD1	CASSPGTGVNEQFF	TGTGCCAGCAGTCCCGGGACAGGGGTAAATGAGCAGTTCTTC
TRBV21-1	TRBJ1-2	once	.	CARPDREDGYTF	TGTGCCCGGCCTGACAGGGAGGATGGCTACACCTTC
TRBV20-1	TRBJ1-2	.	TRBD1	CSASEGTGDGYTF	TGCAGTGCTAGTGAGGGGACAGGGGATGGCTACACCTTC
TRBV2	TRBJ1-5	.	.	CASSPVRGSGNQPQHF	TGTGCCAGCAGTCCCGTTCGGGGGTCGGGCAATCAGCCCCAGCATTTT
TRBV5-1	TRBJ2-7	.	.	CASSRGASYEQYF	TGCGCCAGCAGTAGGGGTGCTTCCTACGAGCAGTACTTC
TRBV7-9	TRBJ2-1	.	TRBD2	CASSLAPGLAGYNEQFF	TGTGCCAGCAGCTTAGCTCCGGGACTAGCGGGGTATAATGAGCAGTTCTTC
TRBV5-1	TRBJ2-7	.	TRBD1	CASSARQGVLYEQYF	TGCGCCAGCAGCGCCCGACAGGGGGTCCTGTACGAGCAGTACTTC
TRBV28	TRBJ2-7	.	TRBD2	CASSFPDGEGDEQYF	TGTGCCAGCAGTTTTCCGGACGGGGAGGGCGACGAGCAGTACTTC
TRBV12-3/TRBV12-4	TRBJ1-2	.	.	CASTLDIRYGYTF	TGTGCCAGCACTTTAGATATCCGTTATGGCTACACCTTC
TRBV11-2	TRBJ2-7	.	.	CASSLLKASVYEQYF	TGTGCCAGCAGCTTATTAAAAGCCAGCGTATACGAGCAGTACTTC
TRBV5-6	TRBJ1-1	.	.	CASSLGQPSAEAFF	TGTGCCAGCAGCTTGGGACAGCCCAGCGCTGAAGCTTTCTTT
TRBV19	TRBJ2-1	.	TRBD1	CATKIPQGQGDNEQFF	TGTGCCACCAAAATTCCCCAGGGACAGGGTGACAATGAGCAGTTCTTC
TRBV5-5	TRBJ2-6	.	.	CASSGLAGAGANVLTF	TGTGCCAGCAGCGGTCTAGCAGGAGCTGGGGCCAACGTCCTGACTTTC
TRBV5-8	TRBJ2-5	.	TRBD1	CASSLDRGEETQYF	TGTGCCAGCAGCTTGGACAGGGGTGAAGAGACCCAGTACTTC
TRBV7-3	TRBJ1-3	.	.	CASSIDLRSGNTIYF	TGTGCCAGCAGCATCGACTTACGCTCTGGAAACACCATATATTTT
TRBV29-1	TRBJ1-1	.	TRBD1	CSATTGGDTEAFF	TGCAGCGCCACGACAGGGGGGGACACTGAAGCTTTCTTT